Listed here are 16 T cell receptor beta chains from one sample, sequenced in a study of spatial heterogeneity in lung cancer (dated by TCRdb to the late 2010s). Antigens for these TCRs are unknown. The sample's time point label is to be understood as: sample taken at primary tumor resection. Libraries came from 5' RACE. Data came from a NextSeq 500. The public reads were reprocessed in TCRdb via fastp at Q25 and MiXCR, keeping in-frame beta chains. Rows matching on CDR3 protein sequence are summarized as one entry with the most common DNA and genes. Present in this sample are 5,000 to 6,000 distinct CDR3 sequences, under 9.5% of which were seen just once. The ten biggest clones cover roughly 32% of the sample. Results the study describes overall, beyond this receptor: The tumor nonsynonymous mutation count correlated with the number of expanded intratumoral alpha and beta TCRs.

The specimen was lung tumor tissue, collected at surgery. The receptors were sampled from a female donor with early-stage non-small cell lung cancer.

This clonotype has ten or more counts. The chain joins TRBV7-3 to TRBJ1-1, with 7 bases aligning to TRBD1. The CDR3 loop spans 11 amino acids. J lost 11 bases, V lost 5 bases, and 5 bases had no gene match. From germline, CDR1 is SGHTA and CDR2 FQGTGA. The CDR3 DNA is TGTGCCAGCAGCCAGGGCAGGGGGGCTTTCTTT. Protein: CASSQGRGAFF.

This clonotype counts as medium-sized. This chain connects TRBV12-3 or TRBV12-4 to TRBJ2-7, with D possibly being TRBD1 (5 bases). V lost 3 bases to trimming and J lost 6 bases, with 6 bases between them. The CDR3 contains 11 residues. The CDR3 here is CASSFGAEQYF. CDR3 sequence (DNA): TGTGCCAGCAGTTTTGGGGCCGAGCAGTACTTC.

This clonotype was recorded many times. This chain uses TRBV2 with TRBJ2-5, with D perhaps matching TRBD1 (6 bases). The CDR3 is 13 residues long. Trimming removed 4 bases at V and 4 bases at J, with 10 bases between. The germline CDR1 and CDR2 sequences are SNHLY and FYNNEI. The CDR3, as DNA: TGTGCCAGCAGTGCTGGGGGCAGAGAGACCCAGTACTTC. This translates into CASSAGGRETQYF.

By frequency in the sample, this clonotype is medium-sized. V gene TRBV28 combines with J gene TRBJ2-7; 10 nucleotides match TRBD1. Trimming took 4 bases from V and 6 from J; bases not matched to a gene: 12. The CDR3 consists of 16 residues. The germline V gene encodes CDR1 MDHEN and CDR2 SYDVKM. The CDR3 DNA sequence: TGTGCCAGCAGTTCCTTAAGGGGACAGGGGACGGGCGAGCAGTACGTC. Amino acids: CASSSLRGQGTGEQYV.

This clonotype qualifies as medium-sized. The chain is built from TRBV7-9 and TRBJ1-4; D is perhaps TRBD1 (6 bases). Trimming shortened V by 7 bases and J by 8 bases, and 17 bases separated the two germline ends. The CDR3 has 14 amino acids. Germline V gene lookup returns CDR1 SEHNR and CDR2 FQNEAQ (reference sequence). The chain's CDR3 is CASNLGGAEEKLFF. Here the CDR3 DNA reads TGTGCCAGCAACCTGGGGGGGGCGGAGGAAAAACTGTTTTTT.

This clonotype is labeled large. The V and J genes are TRBV4-1 and TRBJ1-6, with no clear D. Germline-derived CDR1 and CDR2 are MGHRA and YSYEKL. This CDR3 has 17 residues. V lost 0 bases, J lost 0 bases, and 9 bases lay in between. The CDR3 DNA follows: TGCGCCAGCAGCCAAGAGCCGTCGAGCTCCTATAATTCACCCCTCCACTTT. Its translation: CASSQEPSSSYNSPLHF.

This clonotype was seen repeatedly, ten times or more. The chain links TRBV9 to TRBJ2-1; no clear D gene. Trimming took 1 base from V and 1 from J, leaving 9 bases between them. The germline V gene has CDR1 SGDLS and CDR2 YYNGEE. The CDR3 runs to 15 residues. CDR3 DNA sequence: TGTGCCAGCAGCGTAAATCCTGGTTCCTACAATGAGCAGTTCTTC. Protein: CASSVNPGSYNEQFF.

The sample holds many counts of this clonotype. This chain joins TRBV5-1 and TRBJ1-1, with D uncertain. The CDR3 sequence is 13 residues long. Germline CDR1 reads SGHRS; CDR2 reads YFSETQ. The V end was cut by 7 bases, the J end by 1 base, with 11 bases between. The CDR3 loop reads CASRIRTNTEAFF. The DNA for the CDR3 is TGCGCCAGCCGTATACGGACGAACACTGAAGCTTTCTTT.

This clonotype rates as medium-sized. The rearrangement joins TRBV24-1 to TRBJ2-5; the D gene could be TRBD1 or TRBD2 (5 bases each). The CDR3 has 15 residues. Per germline, CDR1 KGHDR and CDR2 SFDVKD. V shed 3 bases and J shed 2 bases, with 12 bases lying between them. CDR3 in amino acids: CATSDPGTEQETQYF. The DNA of the CDR3 is TGTGCCACCAGTGATCCCGGGACGGAACAAGAGACCCAGTACTTC.

This clonotype showed up many times. The V and J genes are TRBV12-3 or TRBV12-4 and TRBJ2-3; D ambiguous. The CDR3 spans 15 residues. V gave up 4 bases and J gave up 2 bases, with 13 bases separating them. In nucleotides, the CDR3 is TGTGCCAGCAGTTACACCGGGTCCCCCACAGATACGCAGTATTTT. This codes for CASSYTGSPTDTQYF.

By share of the sample, this clonotype is medium-sized. This rearrangement joins TRBV7-9 to TRBJ2-1; unclear D gene. The CDR3 contains 16 residues. V dropped 6 bases and J dropped 0 bases, with 15 bases sitting between them. Germline CDR1 is SEHNR and CDR2 is FQNEAQ (reference sequence). CDR3 protein: CASRGRAAYSYNEQFF. In DNA, the CDR3 is TGTGCCAGCAGGGGAAGGGCAGCGTACTCCTACAATGAGCAGTTCTTC.

This clonotype was counted many times. The chain is built from TRBV5-6 and TRBJ2-7; D possibly uses TRBD1 or TRBD2 (5 bases each). The CDR3 runs to 14 residues. Germline V gives CDR1 SGHDT, CDR2 YYEEEE. V lost 2 bases and J 9 bases, leaving 18 bases between the germline ends. CDR3 protein: CASSFLPGQGGQYV. CDR3 nucleotide sequence: TGTGCCAGCAGCTTTCTTCCGGGGCAGGGCGGGCAGTACGTC.

At least ten counts were recorded for this clonotype. The J gene is TRBJ2-3, the V gene TRBV5-1; a weak D match, TRBD1 (5 bases). V was pared by 0 bases and J by 5 bases, with 10 bases between. The germline gives CDR1 SGHRS, CDR2 YFSETQ. This CDR3 contains 14 residues. CDR3 protein: CASSLGAGKDTQYF. CDR3 in DNA: TGCGCCAGCAGCTTGGGGGCAGGGAAAGATACGCAGTATTTT.

The chain links TRBV19 to TRBJ2-1; TRBD2 matches 10 bases. With 6 bases clipped from V and 2 bases from J, the junction kept 4 bases outside the gene matches. The CDR3 consists of 15 residues. Germline CDR1 reads LNHDA; CDR2 reads SQIVND (reference sequence). The CDR3 is CASRQTSGAYNEQFF. The DNA of the CDR3 is TGTGCCAGTAGACAAACTAGCGGGGCCTACAATGAGCAGTTCTTC. Full variable domain (outside the CDR3, taken from reference TRBV19 and TRBJ2-1): DGGITQSPKYLFRKEGQNVTLSCEQNLNHDAMYWYRQDPGQGLRLIYYSQIVNDFQKGDIAEGYSVSREKKESFPLTVTSAQKNPTAFYLCASRQTSGAYNEQFFGPGTRLTVL.

This clonotype is classed as medium-sized (0.01 to 0.1%). The chain links TRBV7-2 to TRBJ1-4; unclear D gene. Trimming took 1 base from V and 0 from J, leaving 9 bases between them. CDR1 is SGHTA, CDR2 FQGNSA, per germline. The CDR3 is 16 amino acids. The CDR3 bases are TGTGCCAGCAGCTTAGTACGACCCGCAACTAATGAAAAACTGTTTTTT. Residues: CASSLVRPATNEKLFF.

This clonotype was found many times. The chain carries TRBV5-1 and TRBJ2-3, with D perhaps matching TRBD2 (6 bases). Per germline, CDR1 SGHRS and CDR2 YFSETQ. Trimming removed 5 bases at V and 2 bases at J, with 15 bases between. CDR3 length: 15 residues. CDR3 coding DNA: TGCGCCAGCAGACGGGGCCCGGACTACACAGATACGCAGTATTTT. This sequence encodes CASRRGPDYTDTQYF.